What follows are 22 T cell receptor beta chains derived from one specimen sequenced in a study of cytomegalovirus exposure and HLA in healthy donors. PCR used 60 Vbeta primers and 13 Jbeta primers. Clones were sequenced by immunoSEQ multiplex PCR, and TCRdb holds only the in-frame ones, with some missing. This sample has about 170,000 clones, with around 78% found just once. Sequenced material: PBMCs. The receptors originated from a female donor in good health and CMV-seronegative.

The chain is built from TRBV21-1 and TRBJ2-5; the table assigns TRBD2, which was not confirmed against the DNA. TRBV21-1 is a listed pseudogene. This CDR3 spans 16 amino acids. CDR3 protein: CASSKGGALKKETQYF. CDR3 nucleotide sequence: TGTGCCAGCAGCAAGGGGGGGGCGCTGAAAAAAGAGACCCAGTACTTC.

The V call is TRBV5-5, the J call TRBJ2-7; tentatively, D is TRBD1 (6 bases). V lost 3 bases and J 4 bases, leaving 14 bases between the germline ends. The germline V gene has CDR1 SGHKS and CDR2 YYEKEE (reference sequence). The CDR3 runs 14 residues. The CDR3 sequence is CASSYGQRDYEQYF. The CDR3 nucleotides are TGTGCCAGCAGCTATGGACAGAGAGATTACGAGCAGTACTTC. The complete variable domain, with remaining parts taken from reference TRBV5-5 and TRBJ2-7, reads DAGVTQSPTHLIKTRGQQVTLRCSPISGHKSVSWYQQVLGQGPQFIFQYYEKEERGRGNFPDRFSARQFPNYSSELNVNALLLGDSALYLCASSYGQRDYEQYFGPGTRLTVT.

The rearrangement uses TRBV30 and TRBJ2-5, with 8 bases identical to TRBD2. In germline, CDR1 is GTSNPN, CDR2 SVGIG (reference sequence). The CDR3 spans 16 residues. Germline trimming cut 3 bases from V and 4 bases from J; bases unmatched to any gene: 13. CDR3 coding DNA: TGTGCCTGGAGGGCGCGGGGCGGGGGGCGAGGAGAGACCCAGTACTTC. This codes for CAWRARGGGRGETQYF.

The gene calls are TRBV15 and TRBJ1-5; D is ambiguous. The CDR3 spans 16 residues. The V gene's germline CDR1 is LNHNV and CDR2 YYDKDF (reference sequence). The ends were cut back, 1 base at V and 2 bases at J, with 12 bases in the middle. The CDR3 nucleotides read TGTGCCACCAGCAGAGTCGGGTACGTGGGCAATCAGCCCCAGCATTTT. This encodes CATSRVGYVGNQPQHF.

The rearrangement uses TRBV15 and TRBJ1-3; D perhaps matches TRBD1 (5 bases). Germline V CDR1 and CDR2: LNHNV, YYDKDF (reference sequence). The germline V and J ends were trimmed by 0 bases and 3 bases, with 15 bases remaining between them. This CDR3 comprises 17 residues. The CDR3 DNA reads as TGTGCCACCAGCAGAGAATTTCCGGCGGGGGTTGGAAACACCATATATTTT. Protein product: CATSREFPAGVGNTIYF.

V is TRBV5-5 and J is TRBJ1-5, with 9 bases lining up with TRBD1. The CDR3 covers 16 residues. J lost 2 bases, V lost 0 bases, and 3 bases had no gene match. CDR1 is SGHKS and CDR2 is YYEKEE in the germline V gene (reference sequence). The CDR3 DNA reads TGTGCCAGCAGCTTGGACAGGGGGCTTGGCAATCAGCCCCAGCATTTT. Its translation: CASSLDRGLGNQPQHF.

This clone has only a few counts. The V and J genes are TRBV7-2 and TRBJ1-1; 8 bases match TRBD1. V lost 5 bases, J lost 8 bases, and 16 bases stayed unmatched. CDR1 and CDR2 (germline): SGHTA, FQGNSA. The CDR3 is 16 amino acids. CDR3 amino acids: CASSHSYTRGRREAFF. CDR3 in DNA: TGTGCCAGCAGCCACTCCTATACCAGGGGGCGGAGGGAAGCTTTCTTT.

For this clone: Since no conserved phenylalanine or tryptophan closes the CDR3, a read error is the likely cause. Because the CDR3's place on the DNA is in doubt, the DNA is left out and the CDR3 is given as listed by TCRdb. This rearrangement joins TRBV11-3 to TRBJ2-7; TRBD1, the table's D call, lacks a check against the DNA. CDR1 is SGHNT, CDR2 YENEEA, per germline. The CDR3 comprises 11 residues, both ends counted. CDR3 region: CASSFIGQVSD.

The chain combines TRBV2 with TRBJ1-2; D gene uncertain. The CDR3 is 12 residues long. V gave up 2 bases and J gave up 4 bases, with 5 bases separating them. Germline CDR1 and CDR2: SNHLY and FYNNEI. CDR3 amino acids: CASSERSYGYTF. The DNA for the CDR3 is TGTGCCAGCAGTGAACGCAGCTATGGCTACACCTTC.

This clone was detected only a few times. V is TRBV10-3 and J is TRBJ2-7; D is unclear. CDR3 length equals 15 residues. Trimming took off 2 bases at V and 4 bases at J, with 15 bases between the two ends. In germline, CDR1 is ENHRY, CDR2 SYGVKD. CDR3 sequence (DNA): TGTGCCATCAGTGAGGGCTCCCTGATACCTTACGAGCAGTACTTC. Translated: CAISEGSLIPYEQYF.

The rearrangement joins TRBV9 to TRBJ2-7; weak D call: TRBD2 (5 bases). CDR1 is SGDLS and CDR2 is YYNGEE in the germline V gene. This CDR3 has 11 residues. V was clipped by 5 bases and J by 6 bases, with 9 bases between them. As DNA, the CDR3 is TGTGCCAGCAGTCCCGGGGTCGAGCAGTACTTC. As protein: CASSPGVEQYF.

The chain joins TRBV7-2 to TRBJ1-1; the D gene is possibly TRBD1 (5 bases). Trimming cost V 2 bases and J 1 base, with 11 bases left between them. The length of the CDR3 is 15 residues. Germline V gene data show CDR1 as SGHTA and CDR2 as FQGNSA. The DNA for the CDR3 is TGTGCCAGCAGCTTACGCGGGACCCAGAACACTGAAGCTTTCTTT. Encoded protein: CASSLRGTQNTEAFF.

The genes are TRBV19 and TRBJ1-2, with D unresolved. The V gene lost 1 base and the J gene lost 4 bases, with 16 bases spanning the gap. CDR3 length: 16 amino acids. CDR1 LNHDA and CDR2 SQIVND come from the germline V gene (reference sequence). As DNA, the CDR3 is TGTGCCAGTAGTATAGCCGCCGTGACTACCGCCTATGGCTACACCTTC. It is translated as CASSIAAVTTAYGYTF. Looking up the rest from reference TRBV19 and TRBJ1-2 gives the full variable domain: DGGITQSPKYLFRKEGQNVTLSCEQNLNHDAMYWYRQDPGQGLRLIYYSQIVNDFQKGDIAEGYSVSREKKESFPLTVTSAQKNPTAFYLCASSIAAVTTAYGYTFGSGTRLTVV.

In this sample, this clone is medium-sized (0.01 to 0.1%). CDR3 in amino acids: CASSQAGSSGGDEQYF. In DNA form, the CDR3 reads TGTGCCAGCAGCCAAGCGGGCTCGAGCGGGGGGGACGAGCAGTACTTC. V usage is TRBV4-2 and J usage is TRBJ2-7; 10 bases fit TRBD2. Germline V gene lookup returns CDR1 LGHNA and CDR2 YNFKEQ. Trimming took 1 base from V and 5 from J; bases not matched to a gene: 8. This CDR3 is 16 amino acids long.

This sequence joins TRBV5-1 and TRBJ2-2; TRBD1 aligns across 10 bases. Germline CDR1 and CDR2: SGHRS and YFSETQ. J gave up 6 bases and V 3 bases, and 5 bases lay outside the gene matches. This CDR3 is 15 amino acids long. Here the CDR3 reads CASSWGQGSSGELFF. In nucleotides, the CDR3 is TGCGCCAGCAGCTGGGGACAGGGGAGCTCCGGGGAGCTGTTTTTT.

The CDR3 region is CASSLGDRGDEKLFF. The CDR3 DNA follows: TGCGCCAGCAGCTTGGGGGACAGGGGGGATGAAAAACTGTTTTTT. The chain employs TRBV5-1 and TRBJ1-4, with 11 positions matching TRBD1. The V gene's germline CDR1 is SGHRS and CDR2 YFSETQ. CDR3 length: 15 residues. V lost 0 bases, J lost 6 bases, and 1 base stayed unmatched.

Judged by abundance, this clone is medium-sized. J is TRBJ2-3 and V is TRBV28; 13 bases line up with TRBD2. The germline gives CDR1 MDHEN, CDR2 SYDVKM. The V and J ends lost 5 bases and 3 bases, in that order; junction bases with no gene match: 11. The CDR3 loop spans 18 amino acids. CDR3 coding DNA: TGTGCCAGCAGTCTGACTAGCGGGAGGTCGTTTAGGACAGATACGCAGTATTTT. Amino acids: CASSLTSGRSFRTDTQYF.

The chain employs TRBV19 and TRBJ2-1; D is possibly TRBD1 (6 bases). Trimming took 8 bases from V and 4 from J, leaving 9 bases between them. The CDR3 is 12 residues long. Germline CDR1 is LNHDA and CDR2 is SQIVND (reference sequence). Here the CDR3 reads CASGQRYNEQFF. The CDR3 DNA follows: TGTGCCAGTGGACAGAGGTACAATGAGCAGTTCTTC.

This chain uses TRBV5-1 with TRBJ2-7; tentative D call: TRBD2 (6 bases). Per germline, CDR1 SGHRS and CDR2 YFSETQ. The CDR3 sequence is 15 residues long. Deletions cut 4 bases from V and 7 bases from J, with 21 bases between. The CDR3: CASSHRLDGSGEQYF. In DNA form, the CDR3 reads TGCGCCAGCAGCCATCGACTAGATGGGAGCGGGGAGCAGTACTTC.

The chain has TRBV25-1 and TRBJ1-3; 10 bases fit TRBD1. CDR1 and CDR2 from the germline V gene are MGHDK and SYGVNS. The CDR3 is made up of 16 amino acids. V dropped 1 base and J dropped 2; count of bases not matched to a gene: 2. The CDR3 protein is CASSELGQGTGNTIYF. The CDR3 DNA follows: TGTGCCAGCAGTGAATTGGGACAGGGGACTGGAAACACCATATATTTT.

The J gene is TRBJ2-7, the V gene TRBV2; 8 positions match TRBD1. V shed 8 bases and J 7 bases; nucleotides not matched to a gene: 13. Germline assignment: CDR1 SNHLY and CDR2 FYNNEI. The CDR3 is 14 residues long. CDR3 sequence reads: CASCPFQGAREQYF. In DNA, the CDR3 is TGTGCCAGCTGCCCCTTCCAGGGGGCGAGGGAGCAGTACTTC.

CDR3 residues: CASSRKNGSGSWTDTQYF. The CDR3 DNA reads as TGTGCCAGCAGCCGGAAGAATGGTAGCGGGAGTTGGACAGATACGCAGTATTTT. V gene TRBV21-1 combines with J gene TRBJ2-3; the tabulated D call, TRBD2, remains unverified against the DNA. TRBV21-1 has pseudogene status. The CDR3 length is 18 residues.